This TCR beta chain was retrieved from a study of graft-versus-host responses after intestinal transplantation. For this clone: No antigen is known for it.

TCRdb's table, derived via immunoSEQ multiplex PCR, lists solely in-frame clones and lacks some. The sample carries about 150,000 clones, around nine tenths recorded once. There are 15 residues in the CDR3. With 5 bases clipped from V and 5 bases from J, the junction kept 8 bases outside the gene matches. The germline V gene has CDR1 SGHTA and CDR2 FQGNSA. The clonotype originates from a human donor who received an intestinal transplant. Sample: unstimulated CD4+ T cells sorted from spleen or lymph node cells, taken before intestinal transplant. V is TRBV7-2 and J is TRBJ2-2, with TRBD2 identical over 7 bases. The CDR3 nucleotides are TGTGCCAGCAGCGGGGGAGGGCCGTGGACCGGGGAGCTGTTTTTT. Translated, it gives CASSGGGPWTGELFF.